These 23 T cell receptor beta chains were all obtained from the same sample, sequenced in a study of T cell repertoires in cytomegalovirus infection. TCRdb recomputed calls from the reads with MiXCR, one row per CDR3 protein. This sample has approximately 140,000 distinct CDR3 sequences, with approximately 9.2% found just once. Sequences were obtained from PBMCs. These receptors all come from a human donor in good health (CMV status not recorded). Some clones in this sample may be carry-over from other donors' samples.

This clonotype was observed many times. This chain uses TRBV7-2 with TRBJ1-2; possibly TRBD1 for D (6 bases). V lost 2 bases, J lost 8 bases, and 18 bases lay in between. Germline CDR1 is SGHTA and CDR2 is FQGNSA. The CDR3 loop spans 15 amino acids. In nucleotides, the CDR3 is TGTGCCAGCAGCTTACTGACAGGCCAGGGGCAGGGCTACACCTTC. It translates to CASSLLTGQGQGYTF.

This clonotype was counted ten times or more. The chain couples TRBV28 to TRBJ2-7; 9 nucleotides agree with TRBD1. CDR3 length: 16 amino acids. J was trimmed by 6 bases and V by 5 bases; bases with no gene match: 14. Germline V lookup: CDR1 MDHEN, CDR2 SYDVKM. As DNA, the CDR3 is TGTGCCAGCAGTATTACTCCGGGACAGGGTTCATTCGAGCAGTACTTC. This gives the protein CASSITPGQGSFEQYF.

There are many counts of this clonotype. The genes are TRBV20-1 and TRBJ2-3, with TRBD2 matching 14 bases. V shed 6 bases, J shed 9 bases, and the junction held 8 bases outside the gene matches. Germline-derived CDR1 and CDR2 are DFQATT and SNEGSKA (reference sequence). The CDR3 has 14 residues. The chain's CDR3 is CSAPTSGGVGTQYF. CDR3 nucleotide sequence: TGCAGTGCGCCGACTAGCGGGGGGGTAGGGACGCAGTATTTT.

This clonotype was observed at least ten times. V gene TRBV5-1 combines with J gene TRBJ1-1; 10 positions match TRBD1. CDR1 is SGHRS, CDR2 YFSETQ, per germline. After removal of 4 bases from V and 4 bases from J, the junction contained 7 bases not matched to a gene. This CDR3 comprises 15 residues. CDR3 bases: TGCGCCAGCAGCCCGAGGACAGGGGGTGCCACTGAAGCTTTCTTT. Translated, it gives CASSPRTGGATEAFF.

The chain couples TRBV28 to TRBJ1-5; TRBD1 is a possible D gene (6 bases). Germline CDR1 MDHEN, CDR2 SYDVKM. The CDR3 sequence is 15 residues long. Trimming pared 4 bases from V and 3 bases from J, leaving 13 bases between. CDR3 DNA sequence: TGTGCCAGCAGTTGGACAGTCTATGACAATCAGCCCCAGCATTTT. This sequence encodes CASSWTVYDNQPQHF.

The J gene is TRBJ1-3, the V gene TRBV12-3 or TRBV12-4, with D perhaps TRBD1 (5 bases). This CDR3 region has 15 residues. V was shortened by 3 bases and J by 0 bases, with 9 bases between the two germline ends. The CDR3 sequence is CASSFRGSSGNTIYF. The CDR3 nucleotides read TGTGCCAGCAGTTTTAGGGGCAGCTCTGGAAACACCATATATTTT.

This clonotype was seen a handful of times. V is TRBV5-1 and J is TRBJ2-7, with D unresolved. V lost 3 bases and J 3 bases, leaving 7 bases between the germline ends. CDR1 SGHRS and CDR2 YFSETQ come from the germline V gene. This CDR3 has 12 amino acids. CDR3 DNA sequence: TGCGCCAGCAGCTCGTTCAACTACGAGCAGTACTTC. Translating it yields CASSSFNYEQYF. The full variable domain, in which reference TRBV5-1 and TRBJ2-7 provide the parts outside the CDR3, is KAGVTQTPRYLIKTRGQQVTLSCSPISGHRSVSWYQQTPGQGLQFLFEYFSETQRNKGNFPGRFSGRQFSNSRSEMNVSTLELGDSALYLCASSSFNYEQYFGPGTRLTVT.

There are many counts of this clonotype. The chain carries TRBV20-1 and TRBJ1-2; no reliable D call. V lost 0 bases, J lost 3 bases, and 5 bases lay in between. The germline gives CDR1 DFQATT, CDR2 SNEGSKA (reference sequence). CDR3 length: 12 residues. The CDR3 region has the DNA TGCAGTGCTAGAGATCTCCACTATGGCTACACCTTC. This gives the protein CSARDLHYGYTF.

This clonotype came up many times. This sequence joins TRBV4-3 and TRBJ2-7, with a weak D call TRBD1 (6 bases). The CDR3 contains 14 residues. Germline CDR1 LGHNA, CDR2 YSLEER. V lost 1 base and J lost 5, with 12 bases in between. CDR3 amino acids: CASSQGIRGNEQYV. The CDR3 DNA follows: TGCGCCAGCAGCCAAGGGATAAGGGGGAACGAGCAGTACGTC.

This clonotype was counted ten times or more. CDR3 residues: CSVEDLGFGYTF. In DNA, the CDR3 is TGCAGCGTTGAAGATCTAGGGTTTGGCTACACCTTC. This chain links TRBV29-1 with TRBJ1-2; D gene ambiguous. V shed 0 bases and J shed 7 bases, with 9 bases lying between them. Germline CDR1 reads SQVTM; CDR2 reads ANQGSEA. The CDR3 consists of 12 residues.

This clonotype was seen at least ten times. V gene TRBV2 combines with J gene TRBJ2-3, with D hard to call. The germline gives CDR1 SNHLY, CDR2 FYNNEI. The CDR3 has 12 residues. Trimming took off 6 bases at V and 2 bases at J, with 6 bases between the two ends. The CDR3 region is CASRDTTDTQYF. CDR3 in DNA: TGTGCCAGCAGGGATACCACAGATACGCAGTATTTT.

Comment on this clonotype: With a much larger clone just one base away, this may be a read error. The conserved final phenylalanine or tryptophan is absent from the CDR3, which likely points to a read error. This sequence joins TRBV20-1 and TRBJ1-5; TRBD1 agrees at 7 bases. V gave up 3 bases and J gave up 10 bases; unmatched junction bases: 6. Germline assignment: CDR1 DFQATT and CDR2 SNEGSKA (reference sequence). This CDR3 is built from 12 residues. The CDR3 nucleotides are TGCAGTGCTAGTCAGGGGGACCTTCCCCAGCATGTT. As protein: CSASQGDLPQHV.

The gene calls are TRBV6-5 and TRBJ2-2, with a possible D match to TRBD2 (5 bases). V was pared by 5 bases and J by 5 bases, with 9 bases between. Germline assignment: CDR1 MNHEY and CDR2 SVGAGI. This CDR3 has 13 residues. CDR3: CASSPGFTGELFF. The CDR3 bases are TGTGCCAGCAGTCCGGGGTTTACCGGGGAGCTGTTTTTT.

This clonotype was detected many times. The V and J genes are TRBV12-3 or TRBV12-4 and TRBJ2-2; the D is unclear. The CDR3 is 15 residues long. The ends were cut back, 6 bases at V and 4 bases at J, with 15 bases in the middle. Here the CDR3 DNA reads TGTGCCAGCAGCCCCGCAAGCGTTGGCACCGGGGAGCTGTTTTTT. Its translation: CASSPASVGTGELFF.

This clonotype was seen many times. The chain recombines TRBV7-2 with TRBJ2-1; 7 bases match TRBD1. V was clipped by 1 base and J by 6 bases; unmatched bases: 6. Germline lookup yields CDR1 SGHTA and CDR2 FQGNSA. This CDR3 is built from 15 residues. Written as DNA, the CDR3 is TGTGCCAGCAGCTTAGGGACAGGTTTTCGCAATGAGCAGTTCTTC. It yields the protein CASSLGTGFRNEQFF.

This clonotype was counted many times. This chain joins TRBV10-3 and TRBJ2-5; TRBD1 agrees at 7 bases. The CDR3 runs 13 residues. Trimming cost V 6 bases and J 1 base; bases outside gene matches: 2. Germline-derived CDR1 and CDR2 are ENHRY and SYGVKD. CDR3 nucleotides: TGTGCCATCAGCACAGGGGCCCAAGAGACCCAGTACTTC. Its translation is CAISTGAQETQYF.

This clonotype was detected many times. The chain carries TRBV28 and TRBJ1-1; 9 bases are a match to TRBD1. V trimming: 6 bases; J trimming: 3 bases; junction bases outside the gene matches: 2. In germline, CDR1 is MDHEN, CDR2 SYDVKM. The CDR3 totals 13 residues. CDR3 amino acids: CASRRTGDTEAFF. CDR3 nucleotide sequence: TGTGCCAGCAGAAGGACAGGGGACACTGAAGCTTTCTTT.

At least ten counts were recorded for this clonotype. This sequence joins TRBV7-2 and TRBJ2-3; no reliable D call. With 2 bases removed from V and 4 bases from J, the gap between germline ends came to 4 bases. The CDR3 has 12 amino acids. Germline-derived CDR1 and CDR2 are SGHTA and FQGNSA. The CDR3 region is CASSLLSDTQYF. The DNA of the CDR3 is TGTGCCAGCAGCTTATTATCAGATACGCAGTATTTT.

This chain joins TRBV28 and TRBJ2-2; 8 positions match TRBD1. This CDR3 spans 15 amino acids. Germline CDR1 MDHEN, CDR2 SYDVKM. The V segment lost 5 bases and the J segment 4 bases; nucleotides outside the gene matches: 6. The CDR3: CASSPQGAGTGELFF. The CDR3 DNA reads TGTGCCAGCAGTCCGCAGGGGGCGGGCACCGGGGAGCTGTTTTTT.

The chain uses TRBV25-1 and TRBJ2-1; D may match TRBD1 or TRBD2 (5 bases each). The germline V gene encodes CDR1 MGHDK and CDR2 SYGVNS. V was trimmed by 4 bases and J by 2 bases, leaving 15 bases between them. CDR3 length equals 16 residues. CDR3 protein: CASSVIRDAAYNEQFF. CDR3 coding DNA: TGTGCCAGCAGTGTTATCCGGGACGCCGCCTACAATGAGCAGTTCTTC. The full variable domain, its missing parts supplied by reference TRBV25-1 and TRBJ2-1, is EADIYQTPRYLVIGTGKKITLECSQTMGHDKMYWYQQDPGMELHLIHYSYGVNSTEKGDLSSESTVSRIRTEHFPLTLESARPSHTSQYLCASSVIRDAAYNEQFFGPGTRLTVL.

This clonotype was observed many times. The chain employs TRBV7-2 and TRBJ2-2; D not certain. The CDR3 contains 17 residues. V gave up 1 base and J gave up 0 bases, with 12 bases separating them. Germline CDR1 and CDR2: SGHTA and FQGNSA. The CDR3 coding sequence is TGTGCCAGCAGCTTAGGGCTACCCGGAACGAACACCGGGGAGCTGTTTTTT. As protein: CASSLGLPGTNTGELFF.

The table lists this clonotype with many counts. The J gene is TRBJ2-1, the V gene TRBV7-2; the D call may be TRBD1 or TRBD2 (5 bases each). The CDR3 sequence is 13 residues long. V was shortened by 1 base and J by 7 bases, with 8 bases between the two germline ends. Germline V gene data show CDR1 as SGHTA and CDR2 as FQGNSA. CDR3 sequence reads: CASSLVGENEQFF. In nucleotides, the CDR3 is TGTGCCAGCAGCTTAGTGGGGGAAAATGAGCAGTTCTTC.

This clonotype was detected many times. The chain joins TRBV7-8 to TRBJ2-5; 7 bases are a match to TRBD2. The CDR3 runs 17 residues. Germline V CDR1 and CDR2: SGHVS, FQNEAQ. J was trimmed by 1 base and V by 4 bases; bases with no gene match: 12. The CDR3 region is CASSSSLAALVQETQYF. The CDR3 DNA sequence: TGTGCCAGCAGCTCCTCCCTAGCGGCCCTTGTCCAAGAGACCCAGTACTTC.